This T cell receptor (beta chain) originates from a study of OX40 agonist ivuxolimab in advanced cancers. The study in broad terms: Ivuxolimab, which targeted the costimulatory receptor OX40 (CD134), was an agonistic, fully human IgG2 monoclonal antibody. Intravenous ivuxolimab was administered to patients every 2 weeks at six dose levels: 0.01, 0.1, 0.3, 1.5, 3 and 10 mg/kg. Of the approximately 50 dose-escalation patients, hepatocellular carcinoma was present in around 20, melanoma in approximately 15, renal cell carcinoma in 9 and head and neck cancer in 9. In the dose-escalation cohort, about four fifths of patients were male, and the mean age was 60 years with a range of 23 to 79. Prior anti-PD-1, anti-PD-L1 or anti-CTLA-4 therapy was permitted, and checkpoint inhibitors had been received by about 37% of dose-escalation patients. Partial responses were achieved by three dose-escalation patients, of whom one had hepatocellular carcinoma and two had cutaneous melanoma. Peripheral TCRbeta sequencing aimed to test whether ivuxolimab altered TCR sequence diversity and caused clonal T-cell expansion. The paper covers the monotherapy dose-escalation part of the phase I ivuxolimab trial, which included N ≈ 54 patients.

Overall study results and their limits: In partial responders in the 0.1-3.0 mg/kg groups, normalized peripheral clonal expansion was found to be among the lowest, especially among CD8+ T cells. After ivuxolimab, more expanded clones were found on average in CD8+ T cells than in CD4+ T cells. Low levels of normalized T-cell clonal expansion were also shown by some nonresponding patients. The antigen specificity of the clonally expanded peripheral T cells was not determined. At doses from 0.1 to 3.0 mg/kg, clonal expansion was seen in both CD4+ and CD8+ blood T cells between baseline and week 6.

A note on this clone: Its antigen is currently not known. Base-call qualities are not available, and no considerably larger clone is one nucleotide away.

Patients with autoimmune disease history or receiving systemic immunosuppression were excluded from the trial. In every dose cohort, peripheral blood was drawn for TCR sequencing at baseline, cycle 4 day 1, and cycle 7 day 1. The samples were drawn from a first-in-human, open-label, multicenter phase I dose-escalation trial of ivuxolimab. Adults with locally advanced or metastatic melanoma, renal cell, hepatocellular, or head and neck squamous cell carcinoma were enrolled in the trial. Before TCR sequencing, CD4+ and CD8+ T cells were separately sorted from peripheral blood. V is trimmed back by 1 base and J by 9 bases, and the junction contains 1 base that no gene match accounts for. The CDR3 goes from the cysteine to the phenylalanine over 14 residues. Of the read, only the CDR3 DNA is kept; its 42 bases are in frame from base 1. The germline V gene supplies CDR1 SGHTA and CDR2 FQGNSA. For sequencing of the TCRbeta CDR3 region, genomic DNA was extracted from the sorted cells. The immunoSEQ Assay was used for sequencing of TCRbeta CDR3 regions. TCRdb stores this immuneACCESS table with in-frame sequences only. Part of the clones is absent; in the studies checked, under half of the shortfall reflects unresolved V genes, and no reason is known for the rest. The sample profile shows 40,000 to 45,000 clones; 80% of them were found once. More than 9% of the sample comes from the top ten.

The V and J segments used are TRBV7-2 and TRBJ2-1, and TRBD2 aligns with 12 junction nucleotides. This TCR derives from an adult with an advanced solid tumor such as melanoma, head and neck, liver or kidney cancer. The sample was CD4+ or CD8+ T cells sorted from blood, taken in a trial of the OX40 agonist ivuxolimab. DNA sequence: TGTGCCAGCAGCTTAGGACTAGCGGGAGTTGAGCAGTTCTTC. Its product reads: CASSLGLAGVEQFF.